A selection of T cell receptor beta chains follows, all from one sample in a study of blood T cell repertoires in COVID-19. TCRdb's copy holds only in-frame clones and misses some; the assay was immunoSEQ multiplex PCR. The sample includes some 240,000 clones, about 83% seen only once; the top ten take roughly 1.4%. Sequenced: peripheral blood. Receptor source: a woman aged 40 to 55 who had recovered from COVID-19. Each CDR3 is given with its conserved first and last residue. The D gene is left open where the match is weak.

v_call	j_call	d_call	cdr3_aa	cdr3_nt
TRBV28	TRBJ2-3	TRBD2	CASSLFLAGGTDTQYF	TGTGCCAGCAGTTTATTCCTAGCGGGGGGCACAGATACGCAGTATTTT
TRBV3-1/TRBV3-2	TRBJ2-7	NA	CASSQRTEQYF	TGTGCCAGCAGCCAAAGAACTGAGCAGTACTTC
TRBV12-3/TRBV12-4	TRBJ2-5	NA	CASSQRGETQYF	TGTGCCAGCAGCCAGAGGGGGGAGACCCAGTACTTC
TRBV30	TRBJ2-5	TRBD2	CAWSGGLAEKETQYF	TGTGCCTGGAGTGGAGGACTAGCGGAGAAAGAGACCCAGTACTTC
TRBV2	TRBJ1-1	TRBD1	CASSYSTGSYTEAFF	TGTGCCAGCAGTTACTCGACAGGGAGCTACACTGAAGCTTTCTTT
TRBV10-3	TRBJ2-7	TRBD1	CAIRGTGEAYEQYF	TGTGCCATCAGGGGGACAGGGGAGGCCTACGAGCAGTACTTC
TRBV3-1/TRBV3-2	TRBJ2-7	NA	CASSRLAAPYEQYF	TGTGCCAGCAGCCGTTTAGCGGCACCCTACGAGCAGTACTTC
TRBV28	TRBJ2-1	TRBD1	CASSYPGTGTYNEQFF	TGTGCCAGCTCATACCCCGGGACAGGGACCTACAATGAGCAGTTCTTC
TRBV7-9	TRBJ2-1	TRBD2	CASSAGASGGGREQFF	TGTGCCAGCAGTGCCGGGGCTAGCGGGGGGGGCCGTGAGCAGTTCTTC
TRBV14	TRBJ2-1	TRBD2	CASSPGSQGASSGGYNEQFF	TGTGCCAGCAGCCCTGGATCTCAGGGGGCGAGTAGCGGGGGGTACAATGAGCAGTTCTTC
TRBV6-2/TRBV6-3	TRBJ2-3	TRBD2	CASSPEQGGGTDTQYF	TGTGCCAGCAGCCCCGAACAGGGCGGGGGGACAGATACGCAGTATTTT
TRBV2	TRBJ1-1	NA	CASSGHGVETEAFF	TGTGCCAGCAGTGGACACGGGGTGGAAACTGAAGCTTTCTTT
TRBV5-1	TRBJ2-1	TRBD2	CASRLAGGISYNEQFF	TGCGCCAGCAGGTTGGCGGGGGGGATAAGTTACAATGAGCAGTTCTTC